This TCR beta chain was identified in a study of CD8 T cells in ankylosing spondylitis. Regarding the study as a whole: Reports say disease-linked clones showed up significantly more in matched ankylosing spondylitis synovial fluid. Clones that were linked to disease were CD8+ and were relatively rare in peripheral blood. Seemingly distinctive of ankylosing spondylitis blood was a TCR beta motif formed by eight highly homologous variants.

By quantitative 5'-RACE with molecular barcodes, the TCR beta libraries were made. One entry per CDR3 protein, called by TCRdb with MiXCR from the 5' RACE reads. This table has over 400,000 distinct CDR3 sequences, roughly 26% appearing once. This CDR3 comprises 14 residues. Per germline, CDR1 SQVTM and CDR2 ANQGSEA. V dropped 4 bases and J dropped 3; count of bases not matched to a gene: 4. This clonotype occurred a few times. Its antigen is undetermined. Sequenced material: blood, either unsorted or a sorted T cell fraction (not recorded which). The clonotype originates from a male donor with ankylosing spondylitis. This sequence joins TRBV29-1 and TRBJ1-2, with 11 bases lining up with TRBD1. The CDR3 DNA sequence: TGCAGCGTTGCCTGGACAGGGGGCGACTATGGCTACACCTTC. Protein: CSVAWTGGDYGYTF.